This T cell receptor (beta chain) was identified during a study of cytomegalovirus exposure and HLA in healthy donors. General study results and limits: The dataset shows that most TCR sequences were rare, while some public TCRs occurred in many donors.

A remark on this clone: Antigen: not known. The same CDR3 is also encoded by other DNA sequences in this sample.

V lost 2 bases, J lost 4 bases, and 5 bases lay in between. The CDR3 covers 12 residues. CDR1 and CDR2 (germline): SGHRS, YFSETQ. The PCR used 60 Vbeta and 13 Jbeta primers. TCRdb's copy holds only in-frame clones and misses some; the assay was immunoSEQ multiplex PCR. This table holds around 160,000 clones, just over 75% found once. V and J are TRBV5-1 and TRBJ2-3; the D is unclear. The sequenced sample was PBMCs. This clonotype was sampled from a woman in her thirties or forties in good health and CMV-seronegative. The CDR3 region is CASSLGADTQYF. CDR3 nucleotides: TGCGCCAGCAGCTTAGGAGCAGATACGCAGTATTTT.